What follows describes a single T cell receptor (beta chain). Deletions cut 7 bases from V and 5 bases from J, with 18 bases between. The length of the CDR3 is 15 residues. Per germline, CDR1 LGHNT and CDR2 FRNRAP. This specimen comes from a study of blood T cell repertoires in COVID-19. Some clones are missing from TCRdb's copy, which holds only in-frame ones; the method was immunoSEQ multiplex PCR. The sample holds 380,000 or so clones, around 87% seen once. The rearrangement links TRBV12-5 to TRBJ1-5; weak D call: TRBD1 (5 bases). The receptor was isolated from a man younger than 45 who had recovered from COVID-19. The sequencing input was PBMCs or T cells enriched from blood (not recorded which). For the CDR3, the DNA is TGTGCTAGTGCCCCGGGGGGGAGAGAAGATCAGCCCCAGCATTTT. It is translated as CASAPGGREDQPQHF.